This record covers a single T cell receptor (beta chain). This specimen comes from a study of blood T cell repertoires in COVID-19. Study in general: Spain, Italy and the United States supplied samples that represented acute and convalescent COVID-19.

The CDR3 is 17 amino acids. Germline CDR1 LNHNV, CDR2 YYDKDF (reference sequence). V was pared by 0 bases and J by 4 bases, with 11 bases of the junction left unmatched. Original processing notes: Amplified reference gene primers provided the basis for estimating nucleated cell counts. The method was immunoSEQ multiplex PCR; TCRdb's version includes in-frame clones alone and lacks a portion of them. V, J and clone size are those of that table, while D and trimming were read from the DNA. The table includes approximately 300,000 clones, roughly nine tenths detected once. Input material: PBMCs or T cells enriched from blood (not recorded which). The clonotype was recovered from a woman aged 18-29 years who had recovered from COVID-19. J is TRBJ2-7 and V is TRBV15; 8 bases are shared with TRBD2. CDR3 protein: CATSRDLFGRASYEQYF. Here the CDR3 DNA reads TGTGCCACCAGCAGAGATCTTTTCGGGAGGGCCTCGTACGAGCAGTACTTC.